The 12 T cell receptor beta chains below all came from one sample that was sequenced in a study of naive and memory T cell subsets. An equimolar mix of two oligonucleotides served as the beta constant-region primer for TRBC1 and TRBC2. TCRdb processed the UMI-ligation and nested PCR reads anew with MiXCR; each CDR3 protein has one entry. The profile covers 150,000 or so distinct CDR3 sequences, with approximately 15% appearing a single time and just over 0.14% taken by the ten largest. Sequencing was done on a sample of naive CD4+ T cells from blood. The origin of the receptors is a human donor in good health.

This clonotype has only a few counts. The CDR3 loop is CASSLKPGGVDIQYF. The CDR3 region has the DNA TGTGCCAGCAGTTTAAAGCCGGGAGGTGTGGACATTCAGTACTTC. The chain combines TRBV27 with TRBJ2-4, with 7 bases aligning to TRBD2. Looked up from germline, CDR1 is MNHEY and CDR2 is SMNVEV (reference sequence). V lost 2 bases and J lost 8; bases outside the gene matches: 9. This CDR3 contains 15 residues.

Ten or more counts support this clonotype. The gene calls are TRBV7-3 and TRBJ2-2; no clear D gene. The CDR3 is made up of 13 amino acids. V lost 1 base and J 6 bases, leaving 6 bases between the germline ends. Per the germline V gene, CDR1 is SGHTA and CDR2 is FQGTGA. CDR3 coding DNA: TGTGCCAGCAGCTTAAACCAGGCCGGGGAGCTGTTTTTT. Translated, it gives CASSLNQAGELFF.

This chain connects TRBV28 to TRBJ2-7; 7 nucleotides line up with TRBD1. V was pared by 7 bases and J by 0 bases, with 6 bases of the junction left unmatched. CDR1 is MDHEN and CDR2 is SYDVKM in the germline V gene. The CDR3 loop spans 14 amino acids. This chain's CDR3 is CASTTGQLSYEQYF. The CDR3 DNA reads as TGTGCCAGCACCACGGGACAGCTCTCCTACGAGCAGTACTTC.

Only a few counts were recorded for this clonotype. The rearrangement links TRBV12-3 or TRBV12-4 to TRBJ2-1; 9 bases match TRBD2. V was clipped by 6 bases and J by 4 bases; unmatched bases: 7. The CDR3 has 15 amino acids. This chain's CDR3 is CASRRLADFYNEQFF. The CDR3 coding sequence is TGTGCCAGCAGGAGACTAGCGGATTTTTACAATGAGCAGTTCTTC.

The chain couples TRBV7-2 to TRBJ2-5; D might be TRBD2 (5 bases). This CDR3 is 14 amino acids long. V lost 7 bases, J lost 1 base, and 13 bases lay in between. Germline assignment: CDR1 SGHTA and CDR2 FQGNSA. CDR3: CASKKTNLQETQYF. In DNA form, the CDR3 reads TGTGCCAGCAAAAAGACTAACCTCCAAGAGACCCAGTACTTC. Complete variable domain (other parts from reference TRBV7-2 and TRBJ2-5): GAGVSQSPSNKVTEKGKDVELRCDPISGHTALYWYRQSLGQGLEFLIYFQGNSAPDKSGLPSDRFSAERTGGSVSTLTIQRTQQEDSAVYLCASKKTNLQETQYFGPGTRLLVL.

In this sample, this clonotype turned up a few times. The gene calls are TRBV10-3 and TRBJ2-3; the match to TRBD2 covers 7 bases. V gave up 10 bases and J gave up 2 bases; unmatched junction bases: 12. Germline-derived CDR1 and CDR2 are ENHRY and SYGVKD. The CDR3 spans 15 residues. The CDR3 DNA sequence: TGTGCCACCCGATCGGGGGAGGGTCACACAGATACGCAGTATTTT. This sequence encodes CATRSGEGHTDTQYF.

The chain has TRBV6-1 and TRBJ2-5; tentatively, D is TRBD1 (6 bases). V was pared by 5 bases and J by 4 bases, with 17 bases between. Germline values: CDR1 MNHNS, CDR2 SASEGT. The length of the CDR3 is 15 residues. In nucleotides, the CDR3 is TGTGCCAGCAGTCACCTCCGCCAGGGGCCAGAGACCCAGTACTTC. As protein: CASSHLRQGPETQYF.

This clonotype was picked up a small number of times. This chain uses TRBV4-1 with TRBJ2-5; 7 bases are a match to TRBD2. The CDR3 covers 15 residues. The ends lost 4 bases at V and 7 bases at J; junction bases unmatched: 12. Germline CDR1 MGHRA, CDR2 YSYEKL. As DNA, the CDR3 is TGCGCCAGCAGCCCAATCGGACTAGGCGGGGGGACCCAGTACTTC. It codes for CASSPIGLGGGTQYF.

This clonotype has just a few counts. The chain's CDR3 is CASSSLWGDTQYF. CDR3 bases: TGTGCCAGCAGTTCCTTATGGGGAGATACGCAGTATTTT. J is TRBJ2-3 and V is TRBV12-3 or TRBV12-4; D ambiguous. V was pared by 4 bases and J by 5 bases, with 10 bases between. This CDR3 comprises 13 residues.

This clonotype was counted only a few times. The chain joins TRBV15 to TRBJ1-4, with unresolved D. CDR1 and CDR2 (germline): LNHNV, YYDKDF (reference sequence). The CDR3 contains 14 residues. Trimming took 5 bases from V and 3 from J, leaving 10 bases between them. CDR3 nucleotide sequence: TGTGCCACCAGCCTGGAGCCCGCTAATGAAAAACTGTTTTTT. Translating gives CATSLEPANEKLFF.

The CDR3 here is CASSLAGNPYEQYF. Written as DNA, the CDR3 is TGCGCCAGCAGCTTGGCGGGGAATCCCTACGAGCAGTACTTC. The chain uses TRBV5-1 and TRBJ2-7; possible D gene TRBD2, 5 bases. V was pared by 0 bases and J by 2 bases, with 9 bases between. Looked up from germline, CDR1 is SGHRS and CDR2 is YFSETQ. The CDR3 runs 14 residues.

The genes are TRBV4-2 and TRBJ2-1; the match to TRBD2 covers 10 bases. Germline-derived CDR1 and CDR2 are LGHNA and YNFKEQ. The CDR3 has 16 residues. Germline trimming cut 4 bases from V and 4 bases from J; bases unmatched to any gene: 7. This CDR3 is CASSLRGTSAYNEQFF. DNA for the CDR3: TGTGCCAGCAGCCTCCGGGGGACTAGCGCTTACAATGAGCAGTTCTTC.